The entry below describes one T cell receptor beta chain. This entry comes from a study of blood T cell repertoires in COVID-19. Study summary: The United States, Italy and Spain supplied acute and convalescent COVID-19 samples. From T cells, B-cell-depleted T cells, or PBMCs came the material, which was cDNA or gDNA.

From germline, CDR1 is SGHRS and CDR2 YFSETQ. This CDR3 comprises 15 residues. V lost 4 bases to trimming and J lost 4 bases; unmatched junction nucleotides: 5. In the source study's methods: The assay estimated nucleated cells by amplifying reference gene primers. Generated by immunoSEQ multiplex PCR, the TCRdb table keeps only in-frame clones and is missing some. V and J calls and clone size are copied from that table; D and trimming were computed from the DNA. Among about 200,000 clones listed, around 91% were seen once. Input material: peripheral blood. The chain employs TRBV5-1 and TRBJ2-1; 10 bases match TRBD2. The origin of this receptor is a woman aged 40 to 55 with acute or convalescent COVID-19. CDR3 DNA sequence: TGCGCCAGCAGCCCTGGACTAGCGGAGTACAATGAGCAGTTCTTC. As protein: CASSPGLAEYNEQFF.